The T cell receptor (beta chain) described here comes from a study of blood T cell repertoires in COVID-19 (dated by TCRdb to 2019 to 2021). Broadly, across the study: Samples covering the acute and convalescent phases of COVID-19 were provided by collaborators in the United States, Italy and Spain. The material from the prospective study consisted of cDNA or gDNA derived from T cells, B-cell-depleted T cells, or PBMCs. A de-identified subject ID, COVID-19 status, age in years and sex were almost always included in the sample metadata. Samples were obtained from the ongoing ImmuneRACE study (first 160 participants) and from 1,200 or so subjects provided by 6 global collaborators. Subjects who had been exposed to COVID-19, were actively infected with it, or had recovered from it provided the deeply sampled blood TCRbeta repertoires that made up the dataset. Where available, HLA class I and class II types were taken from metadata supplied by the sample provider and were not determined by assay-based typing. The repertoires were released in a freely available public database meant as a resource for research on the immune response to SARS-CoV-2.

Points the paper makes about the study in general: The amount of clinical and demographic metadata varied by source and participant and was provided uncurated.

This clone was observed a single time. No antigen is known for it. Base-call qualities are not available, and no considerably larger clone is one nucleotide away. The V end gives up 8 bases and the J end 4 bases, leaving 10 bases in the junction not matched to a gene. The cysteine opens and the phenylalanine closes a CDR3 of 16 amino acids. Only the CDR3 portion is preserved as DNA: 48 bases, with reading frame beginning at the first base. CDR1 and CDR2 are read off the germline V gene (reference sequence) as SEHNR and FQNEAQ. TCRbeta CDR3 regions were amplified from genomic DNA using the immunoSEQ Assay, a bias-controlled multiplex PCR. Per the authors' processing: The number of nucleated cells in each sample was estimated from the amplification of reference gene primers within the assay. To quantify the absolute abundance of each unique TCRbeta CDR3 rearrangement, sequence reads were collapsed and filtered. Productive Simpson clonality was computed per sample as the square root of Simpson's diversity index over productive rearrangements. In its TCRdb copy, this immuneACCESS table keeps in-frame sequences only and misses some clones. Where compared with another copy, unresolved V genes explain less than half of these, and the others have no known cause. V and J calls and clone size are copied from that table; D and trimming were computed from the DNA. The sample table lists fewer than 150,000 clones, roughly 72% of them with a count of one. The top ten clones comprise 10% to 11% of the sample.

Each collaborating institution followed its own protocols to collect whole blood in K2EDTA tubes. Collaborator samples were shipped for TCRbeta analysis as frozen whole blood, isolated PBMCs, or DNA extracted from either sample type. What was sequenced was peripheral blood. The TCR originated in a human donor in a cohort sampled during active COVID-19. The V and J genes are TRBV7-9 and TRBJ2-2; a stretch of 10 junction bases matches TRBD1. The CDR3 region has the sequence CASSQPRDRGTGELFF. The nucleotides read TGTGCCAGCTCTCAGCCCAGGGACAGGGGCACCGGGGAGCTGTTTTTT.